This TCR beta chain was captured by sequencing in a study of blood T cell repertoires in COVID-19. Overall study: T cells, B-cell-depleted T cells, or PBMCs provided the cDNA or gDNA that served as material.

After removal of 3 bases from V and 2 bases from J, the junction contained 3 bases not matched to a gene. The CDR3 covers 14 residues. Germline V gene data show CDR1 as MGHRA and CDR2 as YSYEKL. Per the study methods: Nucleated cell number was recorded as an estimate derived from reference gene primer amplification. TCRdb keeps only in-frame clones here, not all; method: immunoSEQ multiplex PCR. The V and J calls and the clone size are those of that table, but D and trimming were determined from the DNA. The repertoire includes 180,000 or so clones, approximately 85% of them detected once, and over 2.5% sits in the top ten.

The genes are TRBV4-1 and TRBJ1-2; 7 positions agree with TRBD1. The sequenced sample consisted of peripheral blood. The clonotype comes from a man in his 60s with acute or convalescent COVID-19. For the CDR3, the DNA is TGCGCCAGCAGCCACGGACAGGTGAACTATGGCTACACCTTC. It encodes CASSHGQVNYGYTF.